What follows are 18 T cell receptor beta chains derived from one specimen sequenced in a study of blood T cell repertoires in COVID-19. This table comes from immunoSEQ multiplex PCR, and its TCRdb copy is limited to in-frame clones, with some not included. Of approximately 230,000 clones in the sample, roughly 90% are singletons; the top ten hold 2% to 2.5%. Source material: peripheral blood. These receptors were taken from a woman aged 35 to 49 who had recovered from COVID-19.

This clone was seen once. The chain joins TRBV28 to TRBJ2-6; no clear D. V lost 2 bases to trimming and J lost 0 bases, with 5 bases between them. This CDR3 spans 15 amino acids. The germline gives CDR1 MDHEN, CDR2 SYDVKM. CDR3 region: CASSLRSSGANVLTF. In nucleotides, the CDR3 is TGTGCCAGCAGTTTAAGGAGCTCTGGGGCCAACGTCCTGACTTTC. The full variable domain, with the rest looked up from reference TRBV28 and TRBJ2-6, is DVKVTQSSRYLVKRTGEKVFLECVQDMDHENMFWYRQDPGLGLRLIYFSYDVKMKEKGDIPEGYSVSREKKERFSLILESASTNQTSMYLCASSLRSSGANVLTFGAGSRLTVL.

The chain recombines TRBV2 with TRBJ2-3, with 10 bases identical to TRBD1. V shed 5 bases, J shed 5 bases, and the junction held 1 base outside the gene matches. This CDR3 is built from 13 residues. In germline, CDR1 is SNHLY, CDR2 FYNNEI. CDR3 residues: CASSRDRGDTQYF. CDR3 DNA: TGTGCCAGCAGTCGGGACAGGGGAGATACGCAGTATTTT.

This chain connects TRBV6-5 to TRBJ1-4, with 10 positions matching TRBD1. Germline-derived CDR1 and CDR2 are MNHEY and SVGAGI. V was clipped by 4 bases and J by 0 bases; unmatched bases: 2. The CDR3 totals 16 residues. The CDR3 region has the DNA TGTGCCAGCAGTTGGGACAGGGGAGCAACTAATGAAAAACTGTTTTTT. Protein: CASSWDRGATNEKLFF.

The rearrangement uses TRBV6-5 and TRBJ1-1; no reliable D call. The CDR3 runs to 13 residues. V was trimmed by 7 bases and J by 4 bases, leaving 13 bases between them. Looked up from germline, CDR1 is MNHEY and CDR2 is SVGAGI. This CDR3 is CASMEGESTEAFF. The CDR3 DNA reads TGTGCCAGCATGGAGGGAGAAAGCACTGAAGCTTTCTTT.

The chain carries TRBV7-2 and TRBJ2-7; D remains ambiguous. CDR1 and CDR2 (germline): SGHTA, FQGNSA. This CDR3 is built from 14 residues. V was trimmed by 2 bases and J by 3 bases, leaving 11 bases between them. The CDR3 sequence: CASSLQAGYYEQYF. Here the CDR3 DNA reads TGTGCCAGCAGCTTACAGGCAGGATACTACGAGCAGTACTTC.

This chain connects TRBV18 to TRBJ1-4; no reliable D call. Trimming pared 4 bases from V and 0 bases from J, leaving 9 bases between. The CDR3 totals 15 residues. Germline CDR1 KGHSH, CDR2 LQKENI. For the CDR3, the DNA is TGTGCCAGCTCACGTCAGGCAGCAACTAATGAAAAACTGTTTTTT. Translated: CASSRQAATNEKLFF.

This chain connects TRBV5-1 to TRBJ1-6; D is unresolved. Germline assignment: CDR1 SGHRS and CDR2 YFSETQ. This CDR3 spans 15 amino acids. The V gene lost 1 base and the J gene lost 8 bases, with 13 bases spanning the gap. CDR3 protein: CASSLSGRGDSPLHF. The CDR3 region has the DNA TGCGCCAGCAGCTTGTCAGGCCGGGGAGATTCACCCCTCCACTTT. The whole variable domain, remainder taken from reference TRBV5-1 and TRBJ1-6, is KAGVTQTPRYLIKTRGQQVTLSCSPISGHRSVSWYQQTPGQGLQFLFEYFSETQRNKGNFPGRFSGRQFSNSRSEMNVSTLELGDSALYLCASSLSGRGDSPLHFGNGTRLTVT.

The CDR3 DNA is TGTGCCAGCAGCTCCCCTAGCACAGATACGCAGTATTTT. It specifies CASSSPSTDTQYF. The gene calls are TRBV7-9 and TRBJ2-3, with no clear D. CDR3 size: 13 residues. Trimming pared 4 bases from V and 0 bases from J, leaving 5 bases between. Germline V gives CDR1 SEHNR, CDR2 FQNEAQ (reference sequence). The whole variable domain, remainder taken from reference TRBV7-9 and TRBJ2-3, is DTGVSQNPRHKITKRGQNVTFRCDPISEHNRLYWYRQTLGQGPEFLTYFQNEAQLEKSRLLSDRFSAERPKGSFSTLEIQRTEQGDSAMYLCASSSPSTDTQYFGPGTRLTVL.

V gene TRBV4-2 combines with J gene TRBJ2-7, with a weak D call TRBD2 (5 bases). Germline-derived CDR1 and CDR2 are LGHNA and YNFKEQ. Trimming took off 1 base at V and 5 bases at J, with 15 bases between the two ends. This CDR3 is 15 amino acids long. CDR3 protein: CASSQAGGPGHEQYF. For the CDR3, the DNA is TGTGCCAGCAGCCAAGCGGGCGGGCCCGGACACGAGCAGTACTTC.

This chain uses TRBV5-4 with TRBJ2-3; tentatively, D is TRBD2 (5 bases). The CDR3 runs to 16 residues. Between the trimmed V and J ends, which lost 4 bases and 2 bases, there was a span of 17 bases. Germline V lookup: CDR1 SGHNT, CDR2 YYREEE (reference sequence). In DNA form, the CDR3 reads TGTGCCAGCAGCCGGCGAAGCGGCGCTAACACAGATACGCAGTATTTT. Residues: CASSRRSGANTDTQYF.

Details on this clone: This same CDR3 is encoded by further DNA sequences in the sample. The gene calls are TRBV6-5 and TRBJ2-1, with 7 bases matching TRBD1. CDR1 MNHEY and CDR2 SVGAGI come from the germline V gene. CDR3 length: 15 residues. V was pared by 2 bases and J by 0 bases, with 1 base of the junction left unmatched. CDR3 nucleotide sequence: TGTGCCAGCAGTTACAGGGACAGCTCCTACAATGAGCAGTTCTTC. Translating gives CASSYRDSSYNEQFF.

V gene TRBV28 combines with J gene TRBJ2-5; 11 positions agree with TRBD2. Germline V lookup: CDR1 MDHEN, CDR2 SYDVKM. V dropped 6 bases and J dropped 4; count of bases not matched to a gene: 7. This CDR3 has 15 residues. The CDR3 coding sequence is TGTGCCAGCAGCGTCACTAGCGGGGGTTTAGAGACCCAGTACTTC. This translates into CASSVTSGGLETQYF.

The chain recombines TRBV6-1 with TRBJ1-1; 8 nucleotides agree with TRBD1. Germline V gene data show CDR1 as MNHNS and CDR2 as SASEGT. V was clipped by 1 base and J by 0 bases; unmatched bases: 7. The CDR3 has 17 amino acids. The CDR3 region is CASSEGQGANMNTEAFF. The CDR3 DNA follows: TGTGCCAGCAGTGAAGGGCAGGGGGCGAATATGAACACTGAAGCTTTCTTT.

This sequence joins TRBV6-6 and TRBJ2-5, with TRBD2 matching over 9 bases. CDR1 is MNHNY and CDR2 is SVGAGI in the germline V gene (reference sequence). V lost 0 bases, J lost 4 bases, and 3 bases stayed unmatched. The CDR3 consists of 15 residues. CDR3 DNA: TGTGCCAGCAGTTACTCGGCACTAGCGGGAGAGACCCAGTACTTC. This gives the protein CASSYSALAGETQYF.

The chain links TRBV3-1 (or the pseudogene TRBV3-2) to TRBJ2-7; D remains ambiguous. From germline, CDR1 is LGHDT and CDR2 YNNKEL (reference sequence). With 0 bases removed from V and 5 bases from J, the gap between germline ends came to 11 bases. The CDR3 totals 14 residues. The CDR3 DNA follows: TGTGCCAGCAGCCAAGAACTCTCGTCCCACGAGCAGTACTTC. It translates to CASSQELSSHEQYF.

The chain is built from TRBV4-3 and TRBJ2-7, with 10 bases identical to TRBD2. Germline CDR1 reads LGHNA; CDR2 reads YSLEER. CDR3 length: 17 amino acids. Germline trimming cut 4 bases from V and 3 bases from J; bases unmatched to any gene: 12. The CDR3: CASSLSLAGEESYEQYF. The CDR3 coding sequence is TGCGCCAGCAGCCTCAGCCTAGCGGGAGAAGAAAGCTACGAGCAGTACTTC.

In this sample, this clone turned up a few times. The V and J genes are TRBV7-2 and TRBJ1-5; 11 bases match TRBD1. V lost 5 bases, J lost 6 bases, and 6 bases stayed unmatched. Germline CDR1 SGHTA, CDR2 FQGNSA. The CDR3 totals 15 residues. For the CDR3, the DNA is TGTGCCAGCAGCCGCGGACAGGGGGCAGGTCAGCCCCAGCATTTT. Protein: CASSRGQGAGQPQHF.

The chain is built from TRBV4-2 and TRBJ2-3, with 11 bases identical to TRBD2. The CDR3 runs 18 residues. J gave up 1 base and V 4 bases, and 10 bases lay outside the gene matches. Germline CDR1 reads LGHNA; CDR2 reads YNFKEQ. For the CDR3, the DNA is TGTGCCAGCAGCCGAAACCCACTAGCGGGGGACCGCACAGATACGCAGTATTTT. Protein sequence: CASSRNPLAGDRTDTQYF.